This is a list of T cell receptor beta chains from one sample in a study of blood T cell repertoires in COVID-19. Data came from immunoSEQ multiplex PCR; TCRdb stores just in-frame clones and leaves some out. The table includes 130,000 or so clones, approximately 77% detected once. Sequencing was performed on peripheral blood. These receptors all stem from a man older than 75 with acute or convalescent COVID-19. The CDR3 runs from the conserved cysteine through the conserved F or W. A D gene is named only where the DNA matches it firmly. Size values are once, few and many counts, or a class for expanded clones, and some rows have none.

size	length	D	V	J	CDR3	DNA
.	13	.	TRBV3-1/TRBV3-2	TRBJ2-7	CASSQLTYYEQYF	TGTGCCAGCAGCCAATTAACCTACTACGAGCAGTACTTC
.	13	.	TRBV4-1	TRBJ2-1	CASSQEEGSEQFF	TGCGCCAGCAGCCAAGAAGAGGGTAGTGAGCAGTTCTTC
.	16	.	TRBV7-7	TRBJ2-1	CASSLGPRGADDEQFF	TGTGCCAGCAGCCTAGGGCCTCGGGGGGCTGACGATGAGCAGTTCTTC
.	14	TRBD1	TRBV19	TRBJ2-1	CASRGTGFGNEQFF	TGTGCCAGTAGGGGGACAGGGTTTGGGAATGAGCAGTTCTTC
.	12	.	TRBV12-3/TRBV12-4	TRBJ2-7	CASMNRVYEQYF	TGTGCCAGCATGAACAGGGTCTACGAGCAGTACTTC
.	13	TRBD1	TRBV29-1	TRBJ1-1	CSAEQGAGTEAFF	TGCAGCGCTGAACAGGGGGCTGGCACTGAAGCTTTCTTT
.	15	TRBD1	TRBV5-1	TRBJ1-2	CASSPRQGNADGYTF	TGCGCCAGCAGCCCCCGACAGGGGAACGCGGATGGCTACACCTTC
few	15	TRBD1	TRBV5-1	TRBJ2-7	CASSFSGQGLEEQYF	TGCGCCAGCAGCTTCTCGGGACAGGGGTTGGAAGAGCAGTACTTC
.	15	.	TRBV15	TRBJ2-3	CATSREKLAADTQYF	TGTGCCACCAGCAGAGAGAAACTAGCAGCAGATACGCAGTATTTT
many	15	.	TRBV4-1	TRBJ1-4	CASSQLGRGREKLFF	TGCGCCAGCAGCCAACTGGGCAGGGGTCGTGAAAAACTGTTTTTT
.	15	.	TRBV14	TRBJ2-2	CASSQRRGGTGELFF	TGTGCCAGCAGCCAACGCAGGGGAGGGACCGGGGAGCTGTTTTTT
.	13	.	TRBV12-3/TRBV12-4	TRBJ2-2	CASNPRGTGELFF	TGTGCCAGCAACCCCCGGGGCACCGGGGAGCTGTTTTTT
.	15	.	TRBV18	TRBJ1-1	CASSPPRGRYTEAFF	TGTGCCAGCTCACCACCGAGAGGCCGGTACACTGAAGCTTTCTTT
.	13	.	TRBV7-3	TRBJ2-7	CASSLAQGYEQYF	TGTGCCAGCAGCTTAGCCCAGGGCTACGAGCAGTACTTC
.	14	TRBD1	TRBV6-2/TRBV6-3	TRBJ2-7	CASSYRQGRYEQYF	TGTGCCAGCAGTTACAGACAGGGCAGGTACGAGCAGTACTTC
few	14	.	TRBV7-9	TRBJ2-1	CASSLASSYNEQFF	TGTGCCAGCAGCTTGGCTAGCTCCTACAATGAGCAGTTCTTC
.	15	TRBD1	TRBV13	TRBJ1-5	CASSFGQGGVQPQHF	TGTGCCAGCAGCTTCGGACAGGGGGGAGTTCAGCCCCAGCATTTT
.	17	TRBD2	TRBV3-1/TRBV3-2	TRBJ2-3	CASSRRLAGGRTDTQYF	TGTGCCAGCAGTCGCAGACTAGCGGGGGGTCGCACAGATACGCAGTATTTT
.	15	.	TRBV4-2	TRBJ2-2	CASSQEGGGPGELFF	TGTGCCAGCAGCCAAGAGGGGGGGGGCCCCGGGGAGCTGTTTTTT
.	15	TRBD2	TRBV3-1/TRBV3-2	TRBJ2-5	CASSQEPGRVETQYF	TGTGCCAGCAGCCAAGAACCGGGGAGGGTCGAGACCCAGTACTTC
.	12	.	TRBV7-9	TRBJ2-7	CASSRQSYEQYF	TGTGCCAGCAGCAGACAGTCCTACGAGCAGTACTTC
.	14	TRBD1	TRBV29-1	TRBJ2-1	CSVGGTGGYNEQFF	TGCAGCGTTGGGGGGACAGGGGGCTACAATGAGCAGTTCTTC
.	15	TRBD1	TRBV2	TRBJ2-3	CASSPVGQRTDTQYF	TGTGCCAGCAGTCCCGTGGGACAGCGCACAGATACGCAGTATTTT